This TCR beta chain derives from a study of OX40 agonist ivuxolimab in advanced cancers. Study-level background: Ivuxolimab was an agonistic, fully human IgG2 monoclonal antibody directed against OX40 (CD134), a costimulatory receptor. Partial responses were achieved by three dose-escalation patients, of whom one had hepatocellular carcinoma and two had cutaneous melanoma. Intravenous ivuxolimab was administered to patients every 2 weeks at six dose levels: 0.01, 0.1, 0.3, 1.5, 3 and 10 mg/kg. In the dose-escalation cohort, roughly 80% of patients were male, and the mean age was approximately 55 years, with a range of roughly 20 to 79. Peripheral TCRbeta sequencing was intended to test whether TCR sequence diversity was altered and clonal T-cell expansion was caused by ivuxolimab. Of the roughly 52 dose-escalation patients, hepatocellular carcinoma was present in approximately 20, melanoma in some 15, renal cell carcinoma in 9 and head and neck cancer in 9. The paper covers the monotherapy dose-escalation part of the phase I ivuxolimab trial, which included N ≈ 57 patients. Patients were allowed to have had prior anti-PD-1, anti-PD-L1 or anti-CTLA-4 therapy, and less than 45% of the dose-escalation patients had previously received checkpoint inhibitors.

Genomic DNA was extracted from sorted cells for sequencing of the TCRbeta CDR3 region. TCRbeta CDR3 regions were sequenced using the immunoSEQ Assay. TCRdb holds this immuneACCESS table with in-frame rearrangements only. Some clones are missing; in checked studies, unresolved V genes explain under half, and the rest has no known cause. The sample includes around 11,000 clones, with 77% observed a single time. The ten most abundant clones make up about 16% of the sample. As for this clone: Its antigen is still unknown. Qualities for individual bases were not recorded, and no much larger clone is one base off.

The CDR3 sequence holds 15 residues, the cysteine and phenylalanine included. Kept here is only the CDR3 DNA, which spans 45 bases and is read in frame from base 1. Taken from the germline V gene, the CDR1 and CDR2 loops are MGHRA and YSYEKL. At the junction V is shortened by 3 bases and J by 3 bases, with 14 bases in between. Patients with a history of autoimmune disease or receiving systemic immunosuppression were excluded from the trial. Peripheral blood for TCR sequencing was drawn from every dose cohort at baseline, at cycle 4 day 1 and at cycle 7 day 1. Samples came from an open-label, multicenter, first-in-human phase I dose-escalation trial of ivuxolimab. Adults with locally advanced or metastatic melanoma, renal cell carcinoma, hepatocellular carcinoma or head and neck squamous cell carcinoma were enrolled in the trial. Before TCR sequencing, CD4+ and CD8+ T cells were separately sorted from peripheral blood.

The investigation overall reported the following: In partial responders in the 0.1-3.0 mg/kg groups, normalized peripheral clonal expansion was found to be among the lowest, especially among CD8+ T cells. Low levels of normalized T-cell clonal expansion were also seen in some patients who did not respond. Which antigens the clonally expanded peripheral T cells were specific for was not determined. After ivuxolimab, expanded clones were on average more numerous among CD8+ T cells than among CD4+ T cells. Clonal expansion of both CD4+ and CD8+ blood T cells was observed from baseline to week 6 at doses 0.1 to 3.0 mg/kg.

The sequences come from CD4+ or CD8+ T cells sorted from blood, collected in a trial of the OX40 agonist ivuxolimab. The origin of this receptor is an adult with an advanced solid tumor such as melanoma, head and neck, liver or kidney cancer. The chain joins TRBV4-1 to TRBJ2-5, and TRBD2 may be the D gene, going by 6 matching bases. The DNA reads TGCGCCAGCAGCCATGGGGGACCGGGGGAAGAGACCCAGTACTTC. Translated, this gives CASSHGGPGEETQYF.